The 19 T cell receptor beta chains reported below all come from one sample, sequenced in a study of T cell responses to AZD1222 COVID-19 vaccine (dated by TCRdb to the early 2020s). In the paper's terms, the time point label means: baseline before first vaccination. The treatment or condition label corresponds to: meningococcal conjugate vaccine given as trial control. Library method: the immunoSEQ multiplex PCR assay. Entries here come from immuneACCESS through TCRdb and include only in-frame sequences with V and J called. Some clones fail to appear in such tables; in the studies checked, an unresolved V gene covers under half of the shortfall, and the cause of the remainder is unknown. The sample table holds approximately 89,000 clones, of which 75% to 95% were seen once. Of the sample, roughly 4.8% is held by the ten largest clones. The starting material was peripheral blood, obtained on day 0 of MenACWY control vaccination. The receptors derive from an adult in good health.

The V and J genes are TRBV28 and TRBJ1-4, with 12 bases that match TRBD1. Trimming removed 5 bases from V and 8 bases from J; junction bases left unmatched: 9. This CDR3 is 16 amino acids long. The germline V gene encodes CDR1 MDHEN and CDR2 SYDVKM. The CDR3 DNA follows: TGTGCCAGCAGTACGGGACAGGGGGCCCTTGGGGAAAAACTGTTTTTT. Its translation: CASSTGQGALGEKLFF.

This chain connects TRBV5-1 to TRBJ1-1; possibly TRBD1 for D (6 bases). Germline lookup yields CDR1 SGHRS and CDR2 YFSETQ. V lost 4 bases to trimming and J lost 2 bases, with 15 bases between them. This CDR3 spans 15 amino acids. The CDR3 DNA follows: TGCGCCAGCAGCGACCCCAGGGGCCGCAACACTGAAGCTTTCTTT. It codes for CASSDPRGRNTEAFF.

The chain uses TRBV29-1 and TRBJ2-1, with a possible D match to TRBD2 (5 bases). Trimming removed 6 bases at V and 3 bases at J, with 18 bases between. This CDR3 has 15 amino acids. Germline CDR1 reads SQVTM; CDR2 reads ANQGSEA. The CDR3 spells CSVGKPPRDYNEQFF. The CDR3 DNA reads as TGCAGCGTCGGCAAACCGCCTCGGGACTACAATGAGCAGTTCTTC.

V is TRBV10-1 and J is TRBJ2-7, with no clear D. This CDR3 spans 15 amino acids. Germline lookup yields CDR1 WNHNN and CDR2 SYGVQD (reference sequence). Trimming removed 3 bases at V and 8 bases at J, with 20 bases between. CDR3 protein: CASSDPRTPVIQQYF. In nucleotides, the CDR3 is TGCGCCAGCAGTGATCCCCGGACGCCGGTAATCCAGCAGTACTTC.

The rearrangement links TRBV6-5 to TRBJ2-4; 7 nucleotides align to TRBD1. Germline CDR1 is MNHEY and CDR2 is SVGAGI. The CDR3 length is 14 residues. V shed 8 bases and J 7 bases; nucleotides not matched to a gene: 11. The CDR3 spells CASHWDSVRNIQYF. For the CDR3, the DNA is TGTGCCAGCCATTGGGACAGCGTCCGGAACATTCAGTACTTC.

This chain connects TRBV5-1 to TRBJ2-7, with a possible D match to TRBD1 (6 bases). This CDR3 is 15 amino acids long. Trimming took 0 bases from V and 3 from J, leaving 13 bases between them. CDR1 and CDR2 (germline): SGHRS, YFSETQ. CDR3 sequence reads: CASSLETGGGYEQYF. The CDR3 DNA follows: TGCGCCAGCAGCTTGGAGACAGGAGGAGGCTACGAGCAGTACTTC. Drawing the rest from reference TRBV5-1 and TRBJ2-7, the complete variable domain is KAGVTQTPRYLIKTRGQQVTLSCSPISGHRSVSWYQQTPGQGLQFLFEYFSETQRNKGNFPGRFSGRQFSNSRSEMNVSTLELGDSALYLCASSLETGGGYEQYFGPGTRLTVT.

The chain employs TRBV15 and TRBJ2-3; weak D call: TRBD2 (7 bases). The CDR3 is 18 residues long. Trimming stripped 4 bases from V and 2 bases from J, with 22 bases between. Germline V CDR1 and CDR2: LNHNV, YYDKDF (reference sequence). The DNA of the CDR3 is TGTGCCACCAGCATCCCGGGGGGCGGGGGATCTTTCACAGATACGCAGTATTTT. It translates to CATSIPGGGGSFTDTQYF.

The J gene is TRBJ1-5, the V gene TRBV3-1 (or the pseudogene TRBV3-2); D remains unclear. Germline CDR1 and CDR2: LGHDT and YNNKEL (reference sequence). V was pared by 2 bases and J by 9 bases, with 8 bases between. The CDR3 loop spans 12 amino acids. CDR3 sequence: CASSQLSGPQHF. For the CDR3, the DNA is TGTGCCAGCAGCCAACTGTCTGGGCCCCAGCATTTT.

The chain uses TRBV28 and TRBJ1-5; tentative D call: TRBD1 (5 bases). The CDR3 has 14 amino acids. Trimming took off 6 bases at V and 1 base at J, with 10 bases between the two ends. Per germline, CDR1 MDHEN and CDR2 SYDVKM. The CDR3 DNA is TGTGCCAGCAGAACGGGACTAAGCAATCAGCCCCAGCATTTT. It translates to CASRTGLSNQPQHF.

The chain has TRBV5-5 and TRBJ2-7; possible D gene TRBD2, 6 bases. V was cut by 0 bases and J by 0 bases, with 10 bases left in between. CDR3 size: 15 residues. Germline V gives CDR1 SGHKS, CDR2 YYEKEE (reference sequence). CDR3 amino acids: CASSLAAGSSYEQYF. In DNA form, the CDR3 reads TGTGCCAGCAGCTTGGCGGCGGGGAGCTCCTACGAGCAGTACTTC.

The chain is built from TRBV7-9 and TRBJ2-2; D could derive from TRBD1 or TRBD2 (5 bases each). The CDR3 is 15 residues long. The germline V gene has CDR1 SEHNR and CDR2 FQNEAQ (reference sequence). V lost 11 bases, J lost 3 bases, and 19 bases lay in between. CDR3 protein: CAAWGYSPYTGELFF. CDR3 nucleotide sequence: TGTGCCGCATGGGGGTACTCGCCCTACACCGGGGAGCTGTTTTTT.

The rearrangement joins TRBV5-1 to TRBJ1-1; 8 bases map to TRBD1. The germline V gene encodes CDR1 SGHRS and CDR2 YFSETQ. CDR3 size: 14 residues. With V trimmed by 6 bases and J by 7 bases, 11 bases remained unmatched. The CDR3 is CASTDRESGVEAFF. The CDR3 DNA reads as TGCGCCAGCACGGACAGGGAGAGTGGCGTTGAAGCTTTCTTT.

V is TRBV5-1 and J is TRBJ1-1; no clear D gene. The germline V and J ends were trimmed by 2 bases and 7 bases, with 12 bases remaining between them. The CDR3 loop spans 13 amino acids. Germline V gives CDR1 SGHRS, CDR2 YFSETQ. The DNA for the CDR3 is TGCGCCAGCAGCTTCCGTCCCGAGGTTGAAGCTTTCTTT. This sequence encodes CASSFRPEVEAFF. Looking up the rest from reference TRBV5-1 and TRBJ1-1 gives the full variable domain: KAGVTQTPRYLIKTRGQQVTLSCSPISGHRSVSWYQQTPGQGLQFLFEYFSETQRNKGNFPGRFSGRQFSNSRSEMNVSTLELGDSALYLCASSFRPEVEAFFGQGTRLTVV.

J is TRBJ1-5 and V is TRBV28; weak D call: TRBD1 (5 bases). The germline CDR1 and CDR2 sequences are MDHEN and SYDVKM. Trimming took off 8 bases at V and 1 base at J, with 12 bases between the two ends. The CDR3 has 14 residues. The DNA of the CDR3 is TGTGCCAGCGGGGGTGTCTTGAGCAATCAGCCCCAGCATTTT. As protein: CASGGVLSNQPQHF.

This chain joins TRBV24-1 and TRBJ2-5, with TRBD2 as a possible D gene (5 bases). This CDR3 region has 14 residues. Germline V gene lookup returns CDR1 KGHDR and CDR2 SFDVKD. Between the trimmed V and J ends, which lost 3 bases and 2 bases, there was a span of 9 bases. The CDR3 reads CATSDSTGQETQYF. The CDR3 DNA sequence: TGTGCCACCAGTGATAGTACGGGACAAGAGACCCAGTACTTC.

This CDR3 is CASSEETGTGRSYEQYF. The DNA of the CDR3 is TGTGCCAGCAGTGAAGAGACCGGGACAGGGAGAAGCTACGAGCAGTACTTC. The genes are TRBV6-1 and TRBJ2-7; TRBD1 aligns across 9 bases. This CDR3 is 17 amino acids long. V was clipped by 1 base and J by 3 bases; unmatched bases: 10. Germline V gene lookup returns CDR1 MNHNS and CDR2 SASEGT.

The genes are TRBV20-1 and TRBJ1-1, with D hard to call. The V and J ends lost 7 bases and 0 bases respectively, with 6 bases between them. In germline, CDR1 is DFQATT, CDR2 SNEGSKA (reference sequence). The CDR3 consists of 11 residues. Here the CDR3 DNA reads TGCAGTGGCGGAATGAACACTGAAGCTTTCTTT. Amino acid sequence: CSGGMNTEAFF.

The chain carries TRBV18 and TRBJ2-7; TRBD2 aligns across 8 bases. The germline gives CDR1 KGHSH, CDR2 LQKENI. Losses at the gene ends were 4 bases for V and 2 bases for J; bases not matched to a gene: 10. The CDR3 is 16 residues long. In nucleotides, the CDR3 is TGTGCCAGCTCACGGACCCCCGGACTAGCCCCCTACGAGCAGTACTTC. Amino acids: CASSRTPGLAPYEQYF.

V gene TRBV7-2 combines with J gene TRBJ2-2, with a possible D match to TRBD2 (5 bases). The CDR3 consists of 15 residues. The germline gives CDR1 SGHTA, CDR2 FQGNSA. V lost 5 bases and J 3 bases, leaving 13 bases between the germline ends. The CDR3 loop reads CASSLWADYTGELFF. In nucleotides, the CDR3 is TGTGCCAGCAGCCTGTGGGCGGACTACACCGGGGAGCTGTTTTTT.